The TCR beta chain under discussion was sequenced for a study of cytomegalovirus exposure and HLA in healthy donors. Study-wide context: As released early, the data held 70 million to 100 million unique TCRs from HLA-typed donors. Points from the study as a whole: Cytomegalovirus status, reportedly, was diagnosed with high specificity and sensitivity by the classifier.

PCR used 60 Vbeta primers and 13 Jbeta primers. Method: immunoSEQ multiplex PCR; TCRdb's copy keeps in-frame clones and lacks some. The sample has 100,000 to 150,000 clones; 80% are singletons. A remark on this clone: The target antigen is unknown.

V lost 5 bases to trimming and J lost 6 bases; unmatched junction nucleotides: 5. CDR3 size: 15 residues. Germline V gene lookup returns CDR1 MNHEY and CDR2 SVGAGI. All the people who gave samples were healthy bone marrow donors. Nominally healthy donors provided the samples, though records likely missed some immune exposures. The material sequenced was PBMCs. The sequence came from a man in his forties in good health and CMV-seronegative. This chain links TRBV6-5 with TRBJ2-1, with 12 bases matching TRBD2. CDR3 coding DNA: TGTGCCAGCAGTCTACTAGCGGGAGGTGTCAATGAGCAGTTCTTC. Its protein product is CASSLLAGGVNEQFF.